Listed below are T cell receptor beta chains from one sample, sequenced in a study of cytomegalovirus exposure and HLA in healthy donors. Produced via immunoSEQ multiplex PCR; TCRdb's table is partial and in-frame only. The sample lists about 120,000 clones, 60% to 70% seen once, with roughly 9.7% in the top ten. The sequenced material came from PBMCs. Source of these receptors: a woman aged 40 to 50 in good health and CMV-seropositive. Each CDR3 is given with its conserved first and last residue. D genes are given only for firm matches. Clone size is given for some rows only: seen once, a few or many times, or a class if the clone is expanded.

d_call j_call clone_size v_call cdr3_aa cdr3_nt
NA TRBJ1-1 NA TRBV2 CASSLRVDTEAFF TGTGCCAGCAGTCTCAGGGTAGACACTGAAGCTTTCTTT
NA TRBJ2-4 NA TRBV19 CASLRSAGPTKNIQYF TGTGCCAGCCTGCGGTCGGCGGGCCCCACCAAAAACATTCAGTACTTC
NA TRBJ1-4 NA TRBV19 CASSMGANEKLFF TGTGCCAGTAGTATGGGAGCTAATGAAAAACTGTTTTTT
NA TRBJ2-7 few TRBV2 CASLPGLFDYEQYF TGTGCCAGTTTACCGGGTCTCTTCGATTACGAGCAGTACTTC
TRBD1 TRBJ1-5 NA TRBV25-1 CASSGQGMDQPQHF TGTGCCAGCAGTGGACAGGGAATGGATCAGCCCCAGCATTTT
TRBD2 TRBJ2-7 NA TRBV4-2 CASSQEEASGSGDEQYF TGTGCCAGCAGCCAAGAGGAGGCTAGCGGGAGCGGCGACGAGCAGTACTTC
TRBD2 TRBJ2-1 NA TRBV4-3 CASSQDGGIADEQFF TGCGCCAGCAGCCAAGACGGGGGGATTGCCGATGAGCAGTTCTTC
TRBD1 TRBJ1-2 NA TRBV7-2 CASSLELQGDTGYTF TGTGCCAGCAGCTTAGAACTTCAGGGGGACACGGGCTACACCTTC
NA TRBJ1-3 NA TRBV4-3 CASSQVKAGNSGNTIYF TGCGCCAGCAGCCAAGTTAAGGCGGGGAACTCTGGAAACACCATATATTTT
TRBD2 TRBJ2-5 NA TRBV7-9 CASSEGGLVKETQYF TGTGCCAGCAGCGAAGGGGGACTAGTGAAAGAGACCCAGTACTTC
TRBD1 TRBJ2-4 NA TRBV15 CATSRGRDRADIQYF TGTGCCACCAGCAGAGGCCGGGACAGGGCTGACATTCAGTACTTC
NA TRBJ1-5 NA TRBV28 CAITGPSGFIGNQPQHF TGTGCCATCACCGGTCCCTCCGGGTTCATCGGCAATCAGCCCCAGCATTTT
TRBD1 TRBJ2-5 NA TRBV19 CASSLDSRQGLQETQYF TGTGCCAGTAGTCTGGACTCGCGACAGGGGTTACAAGAGACCCAGTACTTC
TRBD1 TRBJ1-5 NA TRBV19 CASSIPGQGSKPQHF TGTGCCAGTAGTATACCGGGACAGGGAAGTAAGCCCCAGCATTTT
NA TRBJ1-1 NA TRBV28 CASSSPGTLGEAFF TGTGCCAGCAGTTCTCCCGGGACACTAGGCGAAGCTTTCTTT
TRBD1 TRBJ2-7 NA TRBV19 CASSIRGTASSYEQYF TGTGCCAGTAGTATTAGGGGGACAGCGAGCTCCTACGAGCAGTACTTC
TRBD1 TRBJ2-3 few TRBV5-4 CASSADRINTQYF TGTGCCAGCAGCGCGGACAGGATAAATACGCAGTATTTT
NA TRBJ1-2 few TRBV6-1 CASSAQGRSNYGYTF TGTGCCAGCAGTGCACAGGGTAGGAGTAACTATGGCTACACCTTC
TRBD2 TRBJ2-1 NA TRBV9 CASSVEVGRSNEQFF TGTGCCAGCAGCGTAGAGGTCGGGAGGAGCAATGAGCAGTTCTTC
TRBD1 TRBJ1-4 NA TRBV10-3 CAISQGQGDEKLFF TGTGCCATCTCCCAGGGACAGGGGGATGAAAAACTGTTTTTT
TRBD1 TRBJ1-3 NA TRBV28 CASSSVAHKRGQGRNTIYF TGTGCCAGCAGTTCAGTGGCCCATAAGAGGGGACAGGGGCGAAACACCATATATTTT
NA TRBJ2-7 NA TRBV27 CASSRPGLDYEQYF TGTGCCAGCAGCAGGCCGGGACTTGACTACGAGCAGTACTTC
NA TRBJ2-1 NA TRBV10-3 CAISGEVGYNEQFF TGTGCCATCAGTGGGGAGGTGGGCTACAATGAGCAGTTCTTC
TRBD1 TRBJ2-3 NA TRBV7-2 CASSTGTGADTQYF TGTGCCAGCAGCACCGGGACAGGGGCAGATACGCAGTATTTT
NA TRBJ2-2 NA TRBV7-9 CASINRVSGTGELFF TGTGCCAGCATCAACAGGGTGTCGGGGACCGGGGAGCTGTTTTTT
TRBD2 TRBJ2-7 NA TRBV19 CASSPYLAGGRYEQYF TGTGCCAGTAGTCCCTATTTAGCGGGAGGGCGCTACGAGCAGTACTTC
NA TRBJ2-7 NA TRBV25-1 CASKRDEQYF TGTGCCAGCAAAAGAGACGAGCAGTACTTC
TRBD2 TRBJ2-1 NA TRBV27 CASSKRTSGRNLLVFVSSYNEQFF TGTGCCAGCAGTAAAAGGACTAGCGGGAGAAATCTTCTAGTGTTTGTGAGCTCCTACAATGAGCAGTTCTTC
TRBD2 TRBJ2-3 NA TRBV25-1 CASSEYKSGRGEDTQYF TGTGCCAGCAGTGAATATAAGAGCGGGAGAGGTGAGGATACGCAGTATTTT
NA TRBJ2-1 NA TRBV4-2 CASTPGWGDVYRTYNEQFF TGTGCCAGCACCCCAGGTTGGGGGGACGTATACAGAACCTACAATGAGCAGTTCTTC
TRBD2 TRBJ2-5 NA TRBV4-1 CASSQEPAGARQYF TGCGCCAGCAGCCAAGAACCAGCGGGAGCAAGGCAGTACTTC
NA TRBJ1-1 NA TRBV9 CASSVVRGPTEAFF TGTGCCAGCAGCGTAGTGCGGGGGCCCACTGAAGCTTTCTTT
TRBD1 TRBJ2-1 NA TRBV6-5 CASSNDRGYGNEQFF TGTGCCAGCAGTAACGACAGGGGGTATGGCAATGAGCAGTTCTTC
NA TRBJ2-2 NA TRBV29-1 CSADIERNTGELFF TGCAGCGCCGATATTGAGCGGAACACCGGGGAGCTGTTTTTT
TRBD1 TRBJ2-2 NA TRBV29-1 CSVGVTGAGELFF TGCAGCGTTGGGGTGACAGGGGCCGGGGAGCTGTTTTTT
TRBD2 TRBJ2-1 NA TRBV11-3 CASSRQTSGDADNEQFF TGTGCCAGCAGCCGACAGACTAGCGGGGACGCTGACAATGAGCAGTTCTTC
NA TRBJ1-1 NA TRBV5-1 CASSLSGGNTEAFF TGCGCCAGCAGCCTATCCGGGGGGAACACTGAAGCTTTCTTT
NA TRBJ1-5 NA TRBV4-1 CASSQDKDSLRRNQPQHF TGCGCCAGCAGCCAAGATAAGGACAGCCTCCGACGCAATCAGCCCCAGCATTTT
TRBD1 TRBJ1-2 NA TRBV30 CAWSVEGQGERAF TGTGCCTGGAGTGTAGAGGGACAGGGTGAGAGGGCCTTC
TRBD1 TRBJ1-2 NA TRBV27 CASSFRGQPNYGYTF TGTGCCAGCAGTTTTAGGGGACAGCCCAACTATGGCTACACCTTC
NA TRBJ1-5 NA TRBV16 CASSQGHFNQPQHF TGTGCCAGCAGCCAAGGACATTTCAATCAGCCCCAGCATTTT
NA TRBJ1-3 NA TRBV19 CASSIKVRGGNTIYF TGTGCCAGTAGTATTAAGGTCCGGGGTGGAAACACCATATATTTT
TRBD1 TRBJ1-3 NA TRBV5-1 CASSLRQGEKDTIYF TGCGCCAGCAGCCTCCGACAGGGAGAAAAAGACACCATATATTTT
TRBD2 TRBJ2-1 NA TRBV27 CASSASGRMNEQFF TGTGCCAGCAGTGCTAGCGGGAGGATGAATGAGCAGTTCTTC
NA TRBJ1-2 NA TRBV19 CASRLGFSGYTF TGTGCCAGTAGACTAGGCTTTTCGGGCTACACCTTC
NA TRBJ2-7 NA TRBV28 CASSLFYEQYF TGTGCCAGCAGCCTTTTCTACGAGCAGTACTTC
TRBD1 TRBJ1-1 few TRBV4-1 CASSQRGGARTEAFF TGCGCCAGCAGCCAACGAGGGGGCGCGAGGACTGAAGCTTTCTTT
TRBD1 TRBJ1-2 NA TRBV7-9 CASSLEQGIGGYTF TGTGCCAGCAGCTTAGAACAGGGGATTGGTGGCTACACCTTC
NA TRBJ2-3 NA TRBV5-6 CASSLYRSTDTQYF TGTGCCAGCAGCTTGTATCGTAGCACAGATACGCAGTATTTT
NA TRBJ2-7 few TRBV7-9 CASSPLGSGVSYEQYF TGTGCCAGCAGCCCCTTAGGATCGGGAGTCTCCTACGAGCAGTACTTC
TRBD1 TRBJ2-1 once TRBV29-1 CSVWDRGINEQFF TGCAGCGTCTGGGACAGGGGGATTAATGAGCAGTTCTTC
TRBD1 TRBJ2-7 NA TRBV4-1 CASSQSRDSSYEQYF TGCGCCAGCAGCCAAAGCCGGGACAGCTCCTACGAGCAGTACTTC
NA TRBJ2-1 NA TRBV30 CAWSTGAYNEQFF TGTGCCTGGAGTACCGGGGCCTACAATGAGCAGTTCTTC
TRBD1 TRBJ2-7 once TRBV28 CASRGDSSYEQYF TGTGCCAGCAGAGGGGACAGTTCCTACGAGCAGTACTTC
TRBD1 TRBJ1-1 NA TRBV2 CASRRQGNTEAFF TGTGCCAGCAGGAGACAGGGGAACACTGAAGCTTTCTTT
TRBD1 TRBJ1-5 few TRBV6-1 CASTDRGGNQPQHF TGTGCCAGCACGGACAGGGGGGGCAATCAGCCCCAGCATTTT
TRBD2 TRBJ2-5 NA TRBV28 CASSSSSGSPKETQYF TGTGCCAGCAGTTCATCTAGCGGGTCCCCTAAAGAGACCCAGTACTTC